This T cell receptor (beta chain) was captured in a study of T cell changes during pregnancy in multiple sclerosis. Profiled with immunoSEQ multiplex PCR; TCRdb holds only in-frame clones, not every one. The table lists approximately 69,000 clones, around 90% of them singletons. With 0 bases removed from V and 7 bases from J, the gap between germline ends came to 21 bases. The CDR3 totals 16 residues. Germline V gene lookup returns CDR1 GTSNPN and CDR2 SVGIG (reference sequence). The chain is built from TRBV30 and TRBJ1-2; D remains ambiguous. The TCR was taken from a female donor in good health, enrolled as a control in a pregnancy study. This material consisted of CD4+ T cells from peripheral blood mononuclear cells, taken in the third trimester of pregnancy. The CDR3 protein is CAWSVRIRGLMSGYTF. The CDR3, as DNA: TGTGCCTGGAGTGTACGAATCAGAGGGCTTATGTCTGGCTACACCTTC.